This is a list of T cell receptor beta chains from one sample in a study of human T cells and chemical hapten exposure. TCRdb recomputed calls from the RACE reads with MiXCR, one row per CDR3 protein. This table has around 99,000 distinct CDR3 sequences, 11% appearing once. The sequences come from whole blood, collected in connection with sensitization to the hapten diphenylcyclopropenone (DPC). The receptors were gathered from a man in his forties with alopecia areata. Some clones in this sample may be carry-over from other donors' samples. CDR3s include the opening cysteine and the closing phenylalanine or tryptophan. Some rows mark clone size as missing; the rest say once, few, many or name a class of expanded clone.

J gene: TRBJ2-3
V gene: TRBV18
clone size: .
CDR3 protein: CASSTGTGPDTQYF

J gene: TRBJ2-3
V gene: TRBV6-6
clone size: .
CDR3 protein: CASSYADTQYF

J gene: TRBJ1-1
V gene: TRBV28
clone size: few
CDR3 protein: CASSFSSNTEAFF

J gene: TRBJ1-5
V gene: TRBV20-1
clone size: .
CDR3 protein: CSAKITGGLGNQPQHF

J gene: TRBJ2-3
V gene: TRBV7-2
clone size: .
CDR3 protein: CASMSSSGVTSGSTDTQYF

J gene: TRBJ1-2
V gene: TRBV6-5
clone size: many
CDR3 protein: CASSATGNYGYTF

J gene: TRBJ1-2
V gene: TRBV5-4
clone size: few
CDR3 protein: CASSPRQGGGGYTF

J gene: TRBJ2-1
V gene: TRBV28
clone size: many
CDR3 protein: CASSLPVLNEQFF

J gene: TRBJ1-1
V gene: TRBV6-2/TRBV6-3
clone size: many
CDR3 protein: CASSSAGTGGFGAFF

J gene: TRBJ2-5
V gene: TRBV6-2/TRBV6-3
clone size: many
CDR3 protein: CASSYKRLAGRSEETQYF

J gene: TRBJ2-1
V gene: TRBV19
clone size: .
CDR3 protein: CASTPLAGARNEQFF

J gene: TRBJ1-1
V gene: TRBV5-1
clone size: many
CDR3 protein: CASSSGGAGTEAFF

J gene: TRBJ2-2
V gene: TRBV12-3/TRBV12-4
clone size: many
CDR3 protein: CASSLKSSGVVTGELFF

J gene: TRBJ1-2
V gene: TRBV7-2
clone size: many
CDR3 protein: CASSPSRGAYGYTF

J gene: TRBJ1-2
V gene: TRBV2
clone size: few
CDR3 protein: CASSELGGGYTF

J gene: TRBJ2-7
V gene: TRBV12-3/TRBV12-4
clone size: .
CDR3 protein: CASSRSGTTNEQYF

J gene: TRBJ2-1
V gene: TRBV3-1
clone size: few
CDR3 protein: CASSQGAAAHSYNEQFF

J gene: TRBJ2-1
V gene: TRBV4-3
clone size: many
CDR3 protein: CASSQARTGLYNEQFF

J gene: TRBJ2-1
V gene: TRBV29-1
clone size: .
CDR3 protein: CSVFRQGGNEQFF

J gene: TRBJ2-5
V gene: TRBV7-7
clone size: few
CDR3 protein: CASSLAPGGETQYF

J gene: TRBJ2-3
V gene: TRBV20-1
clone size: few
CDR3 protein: CSASDVGISTDTQYF

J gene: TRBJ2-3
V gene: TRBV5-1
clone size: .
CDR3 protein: CASSPSGFYGDTQYF

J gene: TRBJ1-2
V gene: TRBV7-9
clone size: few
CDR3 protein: CASSLGTGRNGYTF